A single sample gave rise to the 32 T cell receptor beta chains below, sequenced in a study of T cells after yellow fever vaccination. One entry per CDR3 protein, called by TCRdb with MiXCR from the 5' RACE reads. The sample includes 320,000 or so distinct CDR3 sequences, 8.1% of them seen just once. The sample here was PBMCs, taken approximately 47 days after the first yellow fever vaccination. All receptors come from a man aged 18 to 30 who received the YFV17D yellow fever vaccine.

This clonotype showed up many times. The chain employs TRBV7-2 and TRBJ2-1; TRBD1 matches at 9 bases. The CDR3 covers 16 residues. Germline trimming cut 5 bases from V and 8 bases from J; bases unmatched to any gene: 13. CDR1 SGHTA and CDR2 FQGNSA come from the germline V gene. The CDR3 DNA follows: TGTGCCAGCAGCGGATACAGGGGGCCGCGTTTGGATGAGCAGTTCTTC. Translation: CASSGYRGPRLDEQFF.

The gene calls are TRBV27 and TRBJ2-7; no firm D call. Germline V gene sequence: CDR1 MNHEY, CDR2 SMNVEV (reference sequence). The CDR3 is 16 amino acids. CDR3 amino acids: CASSLLGWWAPHEQFV. Here the CDR3 DNA reads TGTGCCAGCAGTTTATTGGGCTGGTGGGCCCCACACGAGCAGTTCGTC.

This clonotype showed up many times. V usage is TRBV12-3 or TRBV12-4 and J usage is TRBJ2-1; TRBD2 might be the D (6 bases). The CDR3 totals 14 residues. Trimming cost V 8 bases and J 10 bases, with 21 bases left between them. In DNA, the CDR3 is TGTGCCAGCGGCCCCCGGGACTCCGTCGGGGAGCAGTTCTTC. The encoded protein is CASGPRDSVGEQFF.

At least ten counts were recorded for this clonotype. V and J are TRBV29-1 and TRBJ2-3; TRBD1 might be the D (5 bases). This CDR3 region has 13 residues. Germline values: CDR1 SQVTM, CDR2 ANQGSEA. Trimming removed 2 bases from V and 3 bases from J, with 9 bases in between. CDR3 loop: CSVEIQGTDTQYF. CDR3 bases: TGCAGCGTTGAAATTCAGGGTACAGATACGCAGTATTTT.

Note on this clonotype: With a much larger clone just one base away, this may be a read error. V is TRBV7-8 and J is TRBJ1-3, with D possibly being TRBD1 (6 bases). CDR1 is SGHVS, CDR2 FQNEAQ, per germline. The CDR3 length is 15 residues. Trimming left V 0 bases short and J 9 bases short, with 15 bases between. CDR3 protein: CASSLAAGAQSTIYF. CDR3 DNA sequence: TGTGCCAGCAGCTTAGCGGCAGGGGCCCAAAGCACCATATATTTT. Full variable domain (remainder filled in from reference TRBV7-8 and TRBJ1-3): GAGVSQSPRYKVAKRGQDVALRCDPISGHVSLFWYQQALGQGPEFLTYFQNEAQLDKSGLPSDRFFAERPEGSVSTLKIQRTQQEDSAVYLCASSLAAGAQSTIYFGEGSWLTVV.

This clonotype was counted only a few times. The rearrangement joins TRBV6-1 to TRBJ1-2; no clear D gene. V was clipped by 1 base and J by 7 bases, with 13 bases between them. CDR1 is MNHNS, CDR2 SASEGT, per germline. CDR3 length: 14 residues. The DNA for the CDR3 is TGTGCCAGCAGTGAAGGAGGGAATAATCGTGGCTACACCTTC. Amino acids: CASSEGGNNRGYTF.

There are a few counts of this clonotype. The CDR3 region is CASSPKWKAGAPDTQYF. In DNA, the CDR3 is TGTGCCAGCAGCCCGAAGTGGAAGGCGGGAGCCCCAGATACGCAGTATTTT. The chain employs TRBV11-3 and TRBJ2-3; 7 bases match TRBD2. CDR3 length: 17 amino acids. Trimming at V came to 5 bases and at J to 4 bases, leaving 15 bases not matched to a gene. CDR1 is SGHNT and CDR2 is YENEEA in the germline V gene.

This clonotype was picked up one time. One end of the junction does not line up with germline, which may come from a read error. The chain is built from TRBV7-9 and TRBJ2-2, with a possible D match to TRBD2 (6 bases). CDR1 SEHNR and CDR2 FQNEAQ come from the germline V gene (reference sequence). This CDR3 is built from 16 residues. CDR3 sequence: CASSSKRARNTWELFF. In DNA, the CDR3 is TGTGCCAGCAGCTCCAAGCGGGCCCGGAACACCTGGGAGCTGTTTTTT.

The chain carries TRBV4-1 and TRBJ1-1; no definite D call. The V end was cut by 1 base, the J end by 6 bases, with 15 bases between. This CDR3 has 15 residues. The germline CDR1 and CDR2 sequences are MGHRA and YSYEKL. CDR3: CASSQGIMVKAEAFF. The CDR3 nucleotides read TGCGCCAGCAGCCAAGGGATTATGGTGAAGGCTGAAGCTTTCTTT.

This clonotype was seen at least ten times. The chain joins TRBV29-1 to TRBJ2-5; 7 bases map to TRBD1. The germline gives CDR1 SQVTM, CDR2 ANQGSEA. J was trimmed by 1 base and V by 4 bases; bases with no gene match: 6. The CDR3 spans 14 residues. CDR3 bases: TGCAGCGTTGGGCAGCGGACAGGCCAAGAGACCCAGTACTTC. Translating it yields CSVGQRTGQETQYF.

The gene calls are TRBV5-8 and TRBJ2-1; 8 nucleotides line up with TRBD1. The germline CDR1 and CDR2 sequences are SGHTS and YDEGEE. V dropped 0 bases and J dropped 13; count of bases not matched to a gene: 6. This CDR3 region has 13 residues. The CDR3 region is CASSLGTGRLQFF. The CDR3, as DNA: TGTGCCAGCAGCTTGGGGACAGGGCGTTTACAGTTCTTC.

V usage is TRBV30 and J usage is TRBJ2-5; D may be TRBD2 (6 bases). With 3 bases removed from V and 7 bases from J, the gap between germline ends came to 21 bases. The CDR3 contains 15 residues. Germline-derived CDR1 and CDR2 are GTSNPN and SVGIG (reference sequence). The CDR3 protein is CAWSRRGSDTGTQYF. The CDR3 bases are TGTGCCTGGAGCCGGAGGGGCTCGGACACGGGGACCCAGTACTTC.

This clonotype was counted at least ten times. V gene TRBV12-3 or TRBV12-4 combines with J gene TRBJ2-5, with D perhaps matching TRBD1 or TRBD2 (6 bases each). Trimming took 1 base from V and 5 from J, leaving 17 bases between them. This CDR3 is 16 amino acids long. Here the CDR3 DNA reads TGTGCCAGCAGTTTAGGAGGGGGAGGCCACCGCGAGACCCAGTACTTC. Translated: CASSLGGGGHRETQYF.

This chain joins TRBV7-6 and TRBJ2-1; D not resolved. CDR1 is SGHVS, CDR2 FNYEAQ, per germline. V was pared by 7 bases and J by 4 bases, with 14 bases between. The CDR3 consists of 14 residues. In nucleotides, the CDR3 is TGTGCCAGCAAGCCTGAGTACTTTTACAATGAGCAGTTCTTC. Amino acids: CASKPEYFYNEQFF. Using reference TRBV7-6 and TRBJ2-1 for the parts outside the CDR3, the full variable domain is GAGVSQSPRYKVTKRGQDVALRCDPISGHVSLYWYRQALGQGPEFLTYFNYEAQQDKSGLPNDRFSAERPEGSISTLTIQRTEQRDSAMYRCASKPEYFYNEQFFGPGTRLTVL.

In its sample, this clonotype was seen once. This sequence joins TRBV7-9 and TRBJ2-7; D gene uncertain. Germline values: CDR1 SEHNR, CDR2 FQNEAQ (reference sequence). Trimming took 4 bases from V and 6 from J, leaving 13 bases between them. The CDR3 loop spans 13 amino acids. As DNA, the CDR3 is TGTGCCAGCAGCTCGGCCAACGATTGCGAGCAGTACTTC. This gives the protein CASSSANDCEQYF.

The DNA for the CDR3 is TGTGCCAGCAGCTTTAGGGTCTCCTACGAGCAGTACTTC. This gives the protein CASSFRVSYEQYF. This chain uses TRBV5-4 with TRBJ2-7, with D hard to call. Germline values: CDR1 SGHNT, CDR2 YYREEE (reference sequence). The CDR3 contains 13 residues. The V gene lost 2 bases and the J gene lost 0 bases, with 6 bases spanning the gap.

This clonotype was seen a handful of times. The chain combines TRBV15 with TRBJ1-2, with D unclear. Germline loops: CDR1 LNHNV, CDR2 YYDKDF (reference sequence). Trimming took off 0 bases at V and 4 bases at J, with 12 bases between the two ends. The CDR3 totals 15 residues. This CDR3 is CATSRDAGMAYGYTF. The CDR3 coding sequence is TGTGCCACCAGCAGAGATGCGGGAATGGCCTATGGCTACACCTTC.

The chain couples TRBV20-1 to TRBJ2-3, with 13 bases lining up with TRBD2. Germline trimming cut 3 bases from V and 4 bases from J; bases unmatched to any gene: 7. The length of the CDR3 is 16 residues. CDR1 and CDR2 from the germline V gene are DFQATT and SNEGSKA (reference sequence). The DNA of the CDR3 is TGCAGTGCTAGTCCCACTAGCGGGGGGGCCGCAGATACGCAGTATTTT. Its protein is CSASPTSGGAADTQYF.

This clonotype showed up many times. The rearrangement joins TRBV7-9 to TRBJ1-1; D is unclear. Germline CDR1 SEHNR, CDR2 FQNEAQ (reference sequence). CDR3 length: 13 residues. V was pared by 3 bases and J by 4 bases, with 9 bases between. The CDR3, as DNA: TGTGCCAGCAGCTTGGGCAGCGGCACTGAAGCTTTCTTT. It codes for CASSLGSGTEAFF.

This clonotype has just a few counts. The chain joins TRBV20-1 to TRBJ2-1, with a tentative D call TRBD2 (7 bases). Germline V gene lookup returns CDR1 DFQATT and CDR2 SNEGSKA (reference sequence). The V gene lost 4 bases and the J gene lost 9 bases, with 22 bases spanning the gap. The CDR3 length is 15 residues. The CDR3 protein is CSATVAAGAVGEQFF. CDR3 in DNA: TGCAGTGCTACAGTGGCGGCGGGGGCAGTCGGTGAGCAGTTCTTC.

This clonotype has just a few counts. The V and J genes are TRBV27 and TRBJ2-2; D is unresolved. The CDR3 is 16 amino acids. V shed 10 bases and J shed 2 bases, with 20 bases lying between them. Germline CDR1 reads MNHEY; CDR2 reads SMNVEV (reference sequence). The CDR3 DNA reads as TGTGCCACCAAAAATTGGGAAACCCTTAACACCGGGGAGCTGTTTTTT. Translating it yields CATKNWETLNTGELFF.

This clonotype was counted between two and nine times. The CDR3 loop reads CASKSRSRGRYSQETQYF. CDR3 nucleotides: TGTGCCAGCAAATCAAGGTCTCGCGGCAGGTATTCGCAAGAGACCCAGTACTTC. The chain combines TRBV11-2 with TRBJ2-5; D ambiguous. Germline values: CDR1 SGHAT, CDR2 FQNNGV. This CDR3 region has 18 residues. Trimming left V 7 bases short and J 2 bases short, with 26 bases between.

This clonotype has only a few counts. J is TRBJ2-7 and V is TRBV4-3; D may correspond to TRBD1 or TRBD2 (5 bases each). The CDR3 is made up of 14 amino acids. Germline V gene lookup returns CDR1 LGHNA and CDR2 YSLEER. V lost 4 bases and J lost 2, with 12 bases in between. The CDR3, as DNA: TGCGCCAGCAGCCTAGTCCGAGGGGCCTACGAGCAGTACTTC. It translates to CASSLVRGAYEQYF.

The gene calls are TRBV20-1 and TRBJ2-2; D is possibly TRBD1 (5 bases). The V gene lost 1 base and the J gene lost 3 bases, with 12 bases spanning the gap. The CDR3 is 15 residues long. Germline V gives CDR1 DFQATT, CDR2 SNEGSKA (reference sequence). CDR3 sequence (DNA): TGCAGTGCTAGAGTAGGCCAGGGCTACACCGGGGAGCTGTTTTTT. Its translation is CSARVGQGYTGELFF.

This chain uses TRBV13 with TRBJ2-5; 7 nucleotides match TRBD1. The CDR3 contains 15 residues. The trim removed 5 bases at V and 5 bases at J, leaving 11 bases unmatched. Germline V gene sequence: CDR1 PRHDT, CDR2 FYEKMQ (reference sequence). The CDR3 here is CASSQGQDRRETQYF. The CDR3 region has the DNA TGTGCCAGCAGCCAAGGACAGGACCGTCGGGAGACCCAGTACTTC.

V usage is TRBV6-2 or TRBV6-3 and J usage is TRBJ2-3; maybe TRBD1 (5 bases). The CDR3 contains 15 residues. Trimming shortened V by 6 bases and J by 2 bases, and 15 bases separated the two germline ends. Germline V gene data show CDR1 as MNHEY and CDR2 as SVGEGT. In nucleotides, the CDR3 is TGTGCCAGCAGCCGCGGTGGGGCTTTCACAGATACGCAGTATTTT. Residues: CASSRGGAFTDTQYF.

The sample holds a few counts of this clonotype. The gene calls are TRBV5-1 and TRBJ2-7; D could derive from TRBD1 or TRBD2 (5 bases each). The germline gives CDR1 SGHRS, CDR2 YFSETQ. The CDR3 consists of 14 residues. V was clipped by 5 bases and J by 2 bases, with 14 bases between them. CDR3 sequence reads: CASRVSGTPYEQYF. DNA for the CDR3: TGCGCCAGCAGAGTCTCAGGGACCCCCTACGAGCAGTACTTC.

The rearrangement joins TRBV7-2 to TRBJ1-5; TRBD1 is a possible D gene (6 bases). V was shortened by 3 bases and J by 7 bases, with 16 bases between the two germline ends. Germline lookup yields CDR1 SGHTA and CDR2 FQGNSA. This CDR3 contains 15 residues. The DNA for the CDR3 is TGTGCCAGCAGCTTGAGTACGGGGGGCGGACAGCCCCAGCATTTT. Protein product: CASSLSTGGGQPQHF.

DNA for the CDR3: TGTGCCAGCAGCTTCGAGAATACGCAGTATTTT. This gives the protein CASSFENTQYF. The chain joins TRBV5-4 to TRBJ2-3; no clear D gene. V shed 2 bases and J shed 7 bases, with 5 bases lying between them. The CDR3 covers 11 residues. Germline values: CDR1 SGHNT, CDR2 YYREEE (reference sequence).

This clonotype was detected a few times. The chain links TRBV5-1 to TRBJ2-1; 9 bases are shared with TRBD2. The CDR3 consists of 17 residues. Trimming removed 4 bases from V and 3 bases from J; junction bases left unmatched: 11. The germline CDR1 and CDR2 sequences are SGHRS and YFSETQ. CDR3 protein: CASSPPTLAGIYNEQFF. DNA of the CDR3: TGCGCCAGCAGCCCCCCAACTCTAGCGGGGATCTACAATGAGCAGTTCTTC.

CDR3 amino acids: CASSWGETAFF. CDR3 nucleotides: TGTGCCAGCAGTTGGGGGGAAACAGCTTTCTTT. The rearrangement uses TRBV6-6 and TRBJ1-1; maybe TRBD1 (5 bases). Germline values: CDR1 MNHNY, CDR2 SVGAGI (reference sequence). The CDR3 contains 11 residues. The V gene lost 4 bases and the J gene lost 10 bases, with 10 bases spanning the gap.

There are many counts of this clonotype. This chain links TRBV5-1 with TRBJ1-1; D may be TRBD1 (5 bases). Germline CDR1 and CDR2: SGHRS and YFSETQ. The CDR3 extends over 16 amino acids. The V end was cut by 3 bases, the J end by 5 bases, with 20 bases between. CDR3 nucleotides: TGCGCCAGCAGCTCCCGCGGCCCGGGGGAGGGTACTGAAGCTTTCTTT. Translation: CASSSRGPGEGTEAFF.